The 25 T cell receptor beta chains below all came from one sample that was sequenced in a study of T cells expressing NK-cell markers. For each CDR3 protein, TCRdb gives one entry from its re-call of the 5' RACE reads, without DNA. The sample data list 150,000 to 160,000 distinct CDR3 sequences. Input material: blood T cells: a sorted CD56 or NKG2C T cell subset, CD4+ or CD8+ T cells, or bulk PBMC T cells (not recorded which). All receptors derive from a woman aged 45 to 65 in good health.

This rearrangement joins TRBV12-3 or TRBV12-4 to TRBJ1-5. There are 13 residues in the CDR3. The CDR3 loop reads CASSPTPNQPQHF.

CDR3 residues: CASSSDFRSYNEQFF. The V and J genes are TRBV5-5 and TRBJ2-1. The CDR3 runs 15 residues. Germline V gene sequence: CDR1 SGHKS, CDR2 YYEKEE (reference sequence).

The chain has TRBV29-1 and TRBJ2-1; as DNA is missing, the TRBD1 call by TCRdb cannot be tested. This CDR3 is built from 16 residues. CDR1 and CDR2 (germline): SQVTM, ANQGSEA. The CDR3 reads CSVEDLRGRGDNEQFF.

The chain employs TRBV5-1 and TRBJ1-2. The CDR3 spans 16 residues. Per germline, CDR1 SGHRS and CDR2 YFSETQ. The CDR3 protein is CASSLVRQGANYGYTF.

The chain joins TRBV27 to TRBJ2-6; TCRdb's D call, TRBD1, is unchecked because there is no DNA. CDR3 length: 16 amino acids. The germline CDR1 and CDR2 sequences are MNHEY and SMNVEV (reference sequence). CDR3 protein: CASSFLQVSGANVLTF.

The chain is built from TRBV7-9 and TRBJ2-7; TCRdb names TRBD1, which stays unverified in the absence of DNA. The CDR3 extends over 15 amino acids. Germline V gives CDR1 SEHNR, CDR2 FQNEAQ (reference sequence). CDR3 sequence reads: CASIQLTGITYEQYF.

The chain combines TRBV11-3 with TRBJ2-2. The germline V gene has CDR1 SGHNT and CDR2 YENEEA. This CDR3 spans 15 amino acids. The CDR3 loop reads CASSTFLSNTGELFF. Variable domain in full (rest from reference TRBV11-3 and TRBJ2-2): EAGVVQSPRYKIIEKKQPVAFWCNPISGHNTLYWYLQNLGQGPELLIRYENEEAVDDSQLPKDRFSAERLKGVDSTLKIQPAELGDSAVYLCASSTFLSNTGELFFGEGSRLTVL.

The V call is TRBV5-5, the J call TRBJ1-5; TCRdb's D call of TRBD1 is untestable without DNA. The CDR3 consists of 16 residues. Germline V gene lookup returns CDR1 SGHKS and CDR2 YYEKEE (reference sequence). This CDR3 reads CASSLSPEDSNQPQHF.

This chain joins TRBV5-1 and TRBJ2-1; TCRdb proposes TRBD2, but this gene call is untestable without DNA. The CDR3 covers 14 residues. Per the germline V gene, CDR1 is SGHRS and CDR2 is YFSETQ. The CDR3 here is CASSAGELYNEQFF.

The chain couples TRBV7-3 to TRBJ2-1; TCRdb designates TRBD2, a call that cannot be tested without DNA. There are 17 residues in the CDR3. Germline CDR1 SGHTA, CDR2 FQGTGA. This chain's CDR3 is CASSLTTMAGGYNEQFF.

V usage is TRBV7-9 and J usage is TRBJ2-1. Germline CDR1 SEHNR, CDR2 FQNEAQ (reference sequence). The CDR3 spans 13 residues. CDR3 sequence reads: CASSLAKGSEQFF.

The chain is built from TRBV12-3 or TRBV12-4 and TRBJ2-1; TCRdb returns TRBD2, unconfirmable since there is no DNA. This CDR3 contains 14 residues. This chain's CDR3 is CASSFERERYEQFF.

V is TRBV7-9 and J is TRBJ2-2. The CDR3 spans 12 residues. Germline values: CDR1 SEHNR, CDR2 FQNEAQ (reference sequence). CDR3 protein: CASSFGGGELFF.

CDR3 amino acids: CASSFKRGAYSYEQYF. The chain uses TRBV12-3 or TRBV12-4 and TRBJ2-7; the D call of TRBD2 rests on TCRdb alone, since no DNA is present to check it. CDR3 length equals 16 residues.

This chain uses TRBV6-5 with TRBJ2-3; TCRdb designates TRBD2, a call that cannot be tested without DNA. CDR1 is MNHEY, CDR2 SVGAGI, per germline. CDR3 length: 15 amino acids. The CDR3 spells CASSYSRESSDTQYF.

CDR3 amino acids: CASSSGEREKLFF. The chain links TRBV7-9 to TRBJ1-4; without DNA, the TCRdb call of TRBD1 cannot be checked. The CDR3 length is 13 residues. The germline V gene encodes CDR1 SEHNR and CDR2 FQNEAQ (reference sequence).

This chain connects TRBV27 to TRBJ2-5; no DNA is available, so the TRBD1 call from TCRdb remains unchecked. Germline CDR1 reads MNHEY; CDR2 reads SMNVEV (reference sequence). This CDR3 has 13 amino acids. This chain's CDR3 is CASGPGPQETQYF.

The genes are TRBV15 and TRBJ2-1; absent DNA, TCRdb's TRBD1 call cannot be checked. This CDR3 comprises 14 residues. Germline CDR1 reads LNHNV; CDR2 reads YYDKDF (reference sequence). The CDR3 here is CATSTVGVYNEQFF.

V usage is TRBV27 and J usage is TRBJ2-3; TCRdb reports TRBD2, a call that lacks DNA to check it against. The CDR3 is made up of 17 amino acids. Germline lookup yields CDR1 MNHEY and CDR2 SMNVEV (reference sequence). CDR3 in amino acids: CASSFTLADFIEDTQYF.

This chain uses TRBV4-1 with TRBJ2-7; TCRdb selects TRBD2, and the lack of DNA leaves this call unchecked. This CDR3 has 15 residues. Germline CDR1 and CDR2: MGHRA and YSYEKL. The CDR3 region is CASSQEGTRRYEQYF.

The chain joins TRBV4-2 to TRBJ2-7; absent DNA, TCRdb's TRBD1 call cannot be checked. Germline V CDR1 and CDR2: LGHNA, YNFKEQ. CDR3 length equals 18 residues. CDR3: CASSHFAPTARVSYEQYF.

The chain recombines TRBV19 with TRBJ1-1; TCRdb lists TRBD1, though no DNA is available to test this call. Germline CDR1 reads LNHDA; CDR2 reads SQIVND (reference sequence). The CDR3 covers 15 residues. The CDR3 region is CASSMFPETGTEAFF.

The rearrangement joins TRBV12-3 or TRBV12-4 to TRBJ2-6; the D call of TRBD1 rests on TCRdb alone, since no DNA is present to check it. The length of the CDR3 is 16 residues. This CDR3 is CASSREGGSGANVLTF.

The V call is TRBV9, the J call TRBJ2-7; TCRdb returns TRBD1, unconfirmable since there is no DNA. Germline values: CDR1 SGDLS, CDR2 YYNGEE. The CDR3 sequence is 15 residues long. The CDR3 region is CASSVGGDATYEQYF.

The chain combines TRBV3-1 with TRBJ2-7; the D gene TCRdb calls, TRBD2, cannot be checked with no DNA. The CDR3 length is 18 residues. CDR1 is LGHDT and CDR2 is YNNKEL in the germline V gene (reference sequence). The CDR3 region is CASSQGGLWASGAYEQYF.